The 6 T cell receptor beta chains listed next were all sequenced from one sample in a study of control samples from healthy donors and cancer patients. Clones were read by immunoSEQ multiplex PCR, and TCRdb kept only the in-frame ones, dropping some. The repertoire has 150,000 to 200,000 clones, around 90% of them found once; the top ten carry about 12%. The sequenced sample consisted of blood. These TCRs come from a man in his thirties or forties in good health.

The chain is built from TRBV27 and TRBJ1-6; TRBD1 aligns across 8 bases. The CDR3 loop spans 15 amino acids. Germline values: CDR1 MNHEY, CDR2 SMNVEV (reference sequence). Trimming at V came to 3 bases and at J to 8 bases, leaving 6 bases not matched to a gene. CDR3 bases: TGTGCCAGCAGTTTCGGAACAGGGGGGGATTCACCCCTCCACTTT. Its protein product is CASSFGTGGDSPLHF.

The rearrangement links TRBV6-5 to TRBJ1-2; D remains ambiguous. CDR1 and CDR2 from the germline V gene are MNHEY and SVGAGI. This CDR3 is built from 15 residues. V lost 0 bases, J lost 1 base, and 9 bases lay in between. The CDR3 region has the DNA TGTGCCAGCAGTTACTCCTGGAAGCTTAACTATGGCTACACCTTC. It translates to CASSYSWKLNYGYTF.

V is TRBV27 and J is TRBJ1-4; D is uncertain. With 3 bases removed from V and 0 bases from J, the gap between germline ends came to 8 bases. The CDR3 has 15 amino acids. From germline, CDR1 is MNHEY and CDR2 SMNVEV (reference sequence). The CDR3 sequence is CASSFGGATNEKLFF. The CDR3 DNA sequence: TGTGCCAGCAGTTTTGGCGGTGCAACTAATGAAAAACTGTTTTTT. Supplemented by reference TRBV27 and TRBJ1-4, the full variable domain reads EAQVTQNPRYLITVTGKKLTVTCSQNMNHEYMSWYRQDPGLGLRQIYYSMNVEVTDKGDVPEGYKVSRKEKRNFPLILESPSPNQTSLYFCASSFGGATNEKLFFGSGTQLSVL.

The genes are TRBV18 and TRBJ1-2; unclear D gene. V shed 3 bases and J shed 4 bases, with 9 bases lying between them. The CDR3 loop spans 13 amino acids. Germline-derived CDR1 and CDR2 are KGHSH and LQKENI. The CDR3 sequence: CASSPSEGYGYTF. In DNA form, the CDR3 reads TGTGCCAGCTCACCTTCTGAGGGCTATGGCTACACCTTC.

The J gene is TRBJ2-7, the V gene TRBV14, with 7 bases that match TRBD2. The V and J ends lost 1 base and 3 bases, in that order; junction bases with no gene match: 3. The germline gives CDR1 SGHDN, CDR2 FVKESK. This CDR3 comprises 14 residues. DNA of the CDR3: TGTGCCAGCAGCCAAGGTAGCGGGCGCTACGAGCAGTACTTC. It specifies CASSQGSGRYEQYF. Full variable domain (remainder filled in from reference TRBV14 and TRBJ2-7): EAGVTQFPSHSVIEKGQTVTLRCDPISGHDNLYWYRRVMGKEIKFLLHFVKESKQDESGMPNNRFLAERTGGTYSTLKVQPAELEDSGVYFCASSQGSGRYEQYFGPGTRLTVT.

The chain carries TRBV19 and TRBJ2-7, with 8 bases that match TRBD2. This CDR3 is 12 amino acids long. Germline lookup yields CDR1 LNHDA and CDR2 SQIVND (reference sequence). With 11 bases clipped from V and 13 bases from J, the junction kept 16 bases outside the gene matches. CDR3 nucleotides: TGTGCCGCGGGATCCGGGACTAGGCCTATCTACTTC. As protein: CAAGSGTRPIYF. Looking up the rest from reference TRBV19 and TRBJ2-7 gives the full variable domain: DGGITQSPKYLFRKEGQNVTLSCEQNLNHDAMYWYRQDPGQGLRLIYYSQIVNDFQKGDIAEGYSVSREKKESFPLTVTSAQKNPTAFYLCAAGSGTRPIYFGPGTRLTVT.